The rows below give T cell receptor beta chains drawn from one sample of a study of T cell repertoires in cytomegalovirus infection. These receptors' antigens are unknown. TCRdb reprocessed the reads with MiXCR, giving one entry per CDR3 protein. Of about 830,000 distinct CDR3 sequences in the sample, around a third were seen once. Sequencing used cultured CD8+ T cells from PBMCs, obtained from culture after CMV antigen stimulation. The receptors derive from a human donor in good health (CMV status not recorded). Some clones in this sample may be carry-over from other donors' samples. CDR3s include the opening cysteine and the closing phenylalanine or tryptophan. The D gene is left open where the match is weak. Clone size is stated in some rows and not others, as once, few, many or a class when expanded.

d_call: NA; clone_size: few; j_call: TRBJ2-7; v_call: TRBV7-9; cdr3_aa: CASSSLELDEQYF; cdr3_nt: TGTGCCAGCAGCAGCCTAGAGCTGGACGAGCAGTACTTC
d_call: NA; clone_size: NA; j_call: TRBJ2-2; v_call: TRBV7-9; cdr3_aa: CVSSSLSYTGELFF; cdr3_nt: TGTGTCAGCAGCTCACTGAGTTACACCGGGGAGCTGTTTTTT
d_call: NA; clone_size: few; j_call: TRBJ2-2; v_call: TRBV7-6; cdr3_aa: CASSIEVMNTGELFF; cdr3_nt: TGTGCCAGCAGTATCGAGGTTATGAACACCGGGGAGCTGTTTTTT
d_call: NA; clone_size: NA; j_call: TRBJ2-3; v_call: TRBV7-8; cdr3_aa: CASSSYRTTDTQYF; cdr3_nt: TGTGCCAGCAGCTCATACAGGACCACAGATACGCAGTATTTT
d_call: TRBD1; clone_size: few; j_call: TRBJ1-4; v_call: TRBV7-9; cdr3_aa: CASRRTGEKLFF; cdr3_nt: TGTGCCAGCAGACGGACAGGTGAAAAACTGTTTTTT
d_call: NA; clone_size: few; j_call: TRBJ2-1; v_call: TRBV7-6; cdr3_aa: CAGKGVANLTYIRSSYNEQFF; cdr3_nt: TGTGCCGGAAAAGGGGTAGCCAACCTAACCTATATTCGAAGCTCCTACAATGAGCAGTTCTTC
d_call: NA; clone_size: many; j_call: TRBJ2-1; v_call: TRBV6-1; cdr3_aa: CASSEPPGSEQFF; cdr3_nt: TGTGCCAGCAGTGAACCGCCGGGGTCAGAGCAGTTCTTC
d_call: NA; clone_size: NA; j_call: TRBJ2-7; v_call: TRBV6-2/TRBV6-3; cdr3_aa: CASSYSVRYYEQYF; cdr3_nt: TGTGCCAGCAGTTACTCGGTCAGATACTACGAGCAGTACTTC
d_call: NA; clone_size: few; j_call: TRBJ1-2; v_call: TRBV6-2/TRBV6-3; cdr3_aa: CASRPLEGNYGYTF; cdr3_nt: TGTGCCAGCAGACCCCTGGAGGGTAACTATGGCTACACCTTC
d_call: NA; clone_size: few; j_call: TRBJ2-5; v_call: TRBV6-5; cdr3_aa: CASSYTSWGQETQYF; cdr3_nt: TGTGCCAGCAGTTATACTAGCTGGGGCCAAGAGACCCAGTACTTC
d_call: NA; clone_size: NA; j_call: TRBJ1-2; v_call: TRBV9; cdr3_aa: CASSGHGLTGTPRTGYTF; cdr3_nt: TGTGCCAGCAGCGGACACGGGTTGACGGGAACCCCGAGGACGGGCTACACCTTC